These 5 T cell receptor beta chains originate from one sample sequenced in a study of technical replicates of blood from several donors listed by TCRdb under 2017. The library was built by means of the immunoSEQ multiplex PCR assay. Here the immuneACCESS table is served through TCRdb, limited to in-frame sequences with V and J called. Missing clones are a known gap in these copies; in checked studies unresolved V genes cover under half, and the rest lacks a known reason. This sample gives roughly 80,000 clones in total; about 88% of them show up just once. Clones ranked in the top ten supply under 0.5% of the sample. What was sequenced was T cells isolated from PBMCs. These receptors all come from a human donor in good health.

In this sample, this clone turned up once. The J gene is TRBJ2-3, the V gene TRBV19, with 7 bases identical to TRBD2. Germline V gene sequence: CDR1 LNHDA, CDR2 SQIVND (reference sequence). The CDR3 length is 15 residues. Losses at the gene ends were 8 bases for V and 3 bases for J; bases not matched to a gene: 11. In DNA form, the CDR3 reads TGTGCCAGTTCGTTTGGCGGGAGTTTTACAGATACGCAGTATTTT. Translating it yields CASSFGGSFTDTQYF.

The chain uses TRBV28 and TRBJ2-1, with a possible D match to TRBD2 (5 bases). Germline V gene data show CDR1 as MDHEN and CDR2 as SYDVKM. Deletions cut 6 bases from V and 10 bases from J, with 19 bases between. The length of the CDR3 is 14 residues. DNA of the CDR3: TGTGCCAGCAGCCTAACGAGCCCCACGGGGGAGCAGTTCTTC. It yields the protein CASSLTSPTGEQFF. Full variable domain (missing parts from reference TRBV28 and TRBJ2-1): DVKVTQSSRYLVKRTGEKVFLECVQDMDHENMFWYRQDPGLGLRLIYFSYDVKMKEKGDIPEGYSVSREKKERFSLILESASTNQTSMYLCASSLTSPTGEQFFGPGTRLTVL.

The V gene is TRBV10-3, the J gene TRBJ2-5, with no clear D. Germline V lookup: CDR1 ENHRY, CDR2 SYGVKD. This CDR3 has 12 residues. Trimming took 3 bases from V and 7 from J, leaving 9 bases between them. CDR3 amino acids: CAISELASTQYF. The CDR3 DNA follows: TGTGCCATCAGTGAACTCGCTTCGACCCAGTACTTC.

This clone was recorded only once. This rearrangement joins TRBV2 to TRBJ2-6; D perhaps matches TRBD1 (6 bases). The CDR3 spans 16 residues. Germline CDR1 is SNHLY and CDR2 is FYNNEI. V was cut by 5 bases and J by 0 bases, with 11 bases left in between. The CDR3 DNA sequence: TGTGCCAGCAGTACAGGGATTGACTCTGGGGCCAACGTCCTGACTTTC. Amino acid sequence: CASSTGIDSGANVLTF.

The chain uses TRBV7-9 and TRBJ1-5; TRBD1 is a possible D gene (6 bases). This CDR3 has 12 residues. V lost 5 bases and J 5 bases, leaving 7 bases between the germline ends. Germline V CDR1 and CDR2: SEHNR, FQNEAQ (reference sequence). CDR3 amino acids: CASSHRDQPQHF. CDR3 bases: TGTGCCAGCAGCCACAGGGATCAGCCCCAGCATTTT.